A selection of T cell receptor beta chains follows, all from one sample in a study of cytomegalovirus exposure and HLA in healthy donors. Assay: immunoSEQ multiplex PCR; the TCRdb copy retains only in-frame clones and omits some. Of about 120,000 clones in the sample, about 10% were seen once. The specimen sequenced was PBMCs. The origin of the receptors is a man aged 25 to 40 in good health and CMV-seronegative. Both conserved end residues are part of each CDR3. Fields, in order: clone size, D gene, J gene, CDR3 length, V gene, CDR3 DNA, CDR3 protein. A D gene is named only where the DNA matches it firmly. Clone sizes are given selectively: once, few, many, or a class where the clone is expanded.

- - TRBJ1-3 16 TRBV5-4 TGTGCCAGCAGCTCGGCAAGTGAAGGGGCTTCGAACACCATATATTTT CASSSASEGASNTIYF
- - TRBJ1-1 15 TRBV1 TGCACCAGCAGCCAGGTAGACAGGGGACCCACGATGGCTTTCTTT CTSSQVDRGPTMAFF
- - TRBJ1-2 13 TRBV6-5 TGTGCCAGCAGTTACTCGTTCCGTGAGGGCTACACCTTC CASSYSFREGYTF
- - TRBJ2-7 15 TRBV7-9 TGTGCCAGCAGTTCACCGGCGGCAGCCTCCTACGAGCAGTACTTC CASSSPAAASYEQYF
- - TRBJ1-1 14 TRBV2 TGTGCCAGCAGTATGGACAGTCGGAACACTGAAGCTTTCTTT CASSMDSRNTEAFF
few TRBD2 TRBJ2-1 15 TRBV6-1 TGTGCCAGCAGTGCTAGTAGCGGGGGGTACAATGAGCAGTTCTTC CASSASSGGYNEQFF
few - TRBJ1-5 13 TRBV30 TGTGCCTGGAGTTACAGCAGCAATCAGCCCCAGCATTTT CAWSYSSNQPQHF
few TRBD1 TRBJ1-1 15 TRBV6-5 TGTGCCAGCAGTTACCGGGACAGGGGGTACACTGAAGCTTTCTTT CASSYRDRGYTEAFF
few - TRBJ1-1 14 TRBV2 TGTGCCAGCAGTGGACCCCGGGTGAACACTGAAGCTTTCTTT CASSGPRVNTEAFF
few - TRBJ2-7 15 TRBV7-8 TGTGCCAGCAGCCCGGGCCAAGGGGGCTCCTACGAGCAGTACTTC CASSPGQGGSYEQYF
- - TRBJ1-5 17 TRBV7-8 TGTGCCAGCAGCTTGTCCGCCAGAAGTTATAGCAATCAGCCCCAGCATTTT CASSLSARSYSNQPQHF
few - TRBJ1-1 14 TRBV4-3 TGCGCCAGCAGCCAAGAAGAGGGGGACACTGAAGCTTTCTTT CASSQEEGDTEAFF
- - TRBJ1-6 15 TRBV6-4 TGTGCCAGCAGTGCCCGAGGGTCCTATAATTCACCCCTCCACTTT CASSARGSYNSPLHF
few - TRBJ2-7 14 TRBV30 TGTGCCTGGGACCGGGACAACTTATCGAGGGAGCAGTACTTC CAWDRDNLSREQYF
- - TRBJ1-4 14 TRBV30 TGTGCCTGGGGGAGGTCAACAACTAATGAAAAACTGTTTTTT CAWGRSTTNEKLFF
few - TRBJ2-3 15 TRBV10-3 TGTGCCATCAGTGAGTCGAGACAAGGAGGGGATACGCAGTATTTT CAISESRQGGDTQYF
- - TRBJ2-5 14 TRBV11-3 TGTGCCAGCAGCCCAAGACAATTCCAAGAGACCCAGTACTTC CASSPRQFQETQYF
few - TRBJ2-6 18 TRBV11-3 TGTGCCAGCAGCTTAGGTCTACAGGCGAGCTCTGGGGCCAACGTCCTGACTTTC CASSLGLQASSGANVLTF
- TRBD1 TRBJ2-5 15 TRBV28 TGTGCCAGCAGACTAGGGACAGGGGCTGTAGAGACCCAGTACTTC CASRLGTGAVETQYF
- TRBD1 TRBJ1-1 15 TRBV19 TGTGCCAGTAGTAAACCGACAGGGACGGACACTGAAGCTTTCTTT CASSKPTGTDTEAFF
- TRBD2 TRBJ2-7 15 TRBV9 TGTGCCAGCAGCTCCCCGCATTCGGGAGGCTACGAGCAGTACTTC CASSSPHSGGYEQYF
- - TRBJ1-5 20 TRBV12-2 TGTGCAAGTCGCTTATCGTCGGGTTACAGGGAACGCTCGCGCAATCAGCCCCAGCATTTT CASRLSSGYRERSRNQPQHF
- TRBD2 TRBJ2-2 15 TRBV19 TGTGCCAGTACGTTGCGGGAGGGCCATAGCGGGGAGCTGTTTTTT CASTLREGHSGELFF
few - TRBJ1-1 14 TRBV7-9 TGTGCCAGCAGCTTGGCCGGGGGGGGCACTGAAGCTTTCTTT CASSLAGGGTEAFF
- TRBD1 TRBJ1-2 14 TRBV27 TGTGCCAGCGGTTTTGGCAGGGGGCTTGCGGGCTACACCTTC CASGFGRGLAGYTF
few - TRBJ2-7 16 TRBV28 TGTGCCAGCAGTTTGGGAGGGGGAGGGATTGTCTACGAGCAGTACTTC CASSLGGGGIVYEQYF
few TRBD1 TRBJ2-6 16 TRBV4-1 TGCGCCAGCAGCCATCCACAGGGGACTGGGGCCAACGTCCTGACTTTC CASSHPQGTGANVLTF
- TRBD1 TRBJ2-3 15 TRBV6-6 TGTGCCAGCAGTCTCCGGACAGGGGTAACAGATACGCAGTATTTT CASSLRTGVTDTQYF
few - TRBJ1-2 13 TRBV5-1 TGCGCCAGCAGCTTGCCAGGCAACTATGGCTACACCTTC CASSLPGNYGYTF
few - TRBJ1-1 14 TRBV28 TGTGCCAGCACCTTCGGGACTTTGAACACTGAAGCTTTCTTT CASTFGTLNTEAFF
- - TRBJ2-7 12 TRBV27 TGTGCCAGCACAGGGGCAGGCTACGAGCAGTACTTC CASTGAGYEQYF
- - TRBJ2-2 19 TRBV4-3 TGCGCCAGCAGCCAAGAGGCGGTCAGGGTGTTCTCGAACACCGGGGAGCTGTTTTTT CASSQEAVRVFSNTGELFF
- TRBD2 TRBJ2-2 17 TRBV7-6 TGTGCCAGCAGCACAAGACTAGCGGGAGGGAACACCGGGGAGCTGTTTTTT CASSTRLAGGNTGELFF
- TRBD1 TRBJ2-1 16 TRBV4-1 TGCGCCAGCAGCGCCCGGACAGGGGGCTTCCACAATGAGCAGTTCTTC CASSARTGGFHNEQFF
few - TRBJ2-5 11 TRBV5-1 TGCGCCAGCAGCTTTCGTGAGACCCAGTACTTC CASSFRETQYF
- TRBD2 TRBJ2-1 16 TRBV5-5 TGTGCCAGCAGCTTCCAGACTAGCGGGAGGTTTGATGAGCAGTTCTTC CASSFQTSGRFDEQFF
- TRBD1 TRBJ1-6 15 TRBV2 TGTGCCAGCCTTCGACAGGGGGTGTATAATTCACCCCTCCACTTT CASLRQGVYNSPLHF
- TRBD1 TRBJ1-6 14 TRBV5-1 TGCGCCAGCAGCCCGAGGACAGGGAGCACACCCCTCCACTTT CASSPRTGSTPLHF
few - TRBJ2-7 13 TRBV5-6 TGTGCCAGCCGCCCAGAGGGATCCTACGAGCAGTACTTC CASRPEGSYEQYF
few TRBD1 TRBJ2-7 15 TRBV7-2 TGTGCCAGCAGCTCACCCGGGACAGGGGATTACGAGCAGTACTTC CASSSPGTGDYEQYF
- - TRBJ2-5 14 TRBV10-3 TGTGCCATCAGTGAGCAGGGTGGGGAAGAGACCCAGTACTTC CAISEQGGEETQYF
few TRBD2 TRBJ2-5 14 TRBV9 TGTGCCAGCAGCGCACGGGGGGGCCAGGAGACCCAGTACTTC CASSARGGQETQYF
- TRBD1 TRBJ1-1 16 TRBV4-1 TGCGCCAGCAGCCAGCGCCCTTCAACAGGGGAGACTGAAGCTTTCTTT CASSQRPSTGETEAFF
- - TRBJ2-3 16 TRBV29-1 TGCAGTTTTGGGGGAGGCCGGTATTCTAGCACAGATACGCAGTATTTT CSFGGGRYSSTDTQYF
- TRBD1 TRBJ2-2 17 TRBV4-1 TGCGCCAGCAGCCAGTCTTCGGGACAGGGGGCGCCGGGGGAGCTGTTTTTT CASSQSSGQGAPGELFF